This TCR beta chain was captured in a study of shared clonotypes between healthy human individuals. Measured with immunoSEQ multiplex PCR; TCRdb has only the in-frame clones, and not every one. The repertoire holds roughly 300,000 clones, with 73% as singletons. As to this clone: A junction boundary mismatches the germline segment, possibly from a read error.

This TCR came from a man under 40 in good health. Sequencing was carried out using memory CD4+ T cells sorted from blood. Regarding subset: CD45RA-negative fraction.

The DNA of the CDR3 is TGCAGTGCTAGTGCGGGGGGCCTTTCGTCCTTC. Its translation is CSASAGGLSSF. The chain links TRBV20-1 to TRBJ2-7, with TRBD2 matching 8 bases. This CDR3 contains 11 residues. Looked up from germline, CDR1 is DFQATT and CDR2 is SNEGSKA (reference sequence).